The clone carrying this T cell receptor (beta chain) showed up just once. The sample comes from a study of OX40 agonist ivuxolimab in advanced cancers. The wider study: Ivuxolimab is an agonistic anti-OX40 (CD134) antibody, and patients were treated with it. Patients undergoing dose escalation presented with hepatocellular carcinoma, melanoma, renal cell or head and neck cancer. Cohort: 82.7% men, mean age 60, aged roughly 23 to 90. Three dose-escalation patients had partial responses: one with hepatocellular carcinoma and two with cutaneous melanoma.

The method was immunoSEQ multiplex PCR; TCRdb's version includes in-frame clones alone and lacks a portion of them. The table records about 100,000 clones, 85% to 95% of them present only once. The CDR3 totals 19 residues. Trimming took 5 bases from V and 4 from J; bases not matched to a gene: 12. Germline V gene sequence: CDR1 SGHTA, CDR2 FQGTGA. The sequenced sample was CD4+ or CD8+ T cells sorted from blood, obtained in a trial of the OX40 agonist ivuxolimab. The V and J genes are TRBV7-3 and TRBJ2-2; 14 bases match TRBD2. This clonotype was obtained from an adult with an advanced solid tumor such as melanoma, head and neck, liver or kidney cancer. CDR3 region: CASSDEARLAGGGTGELFF. CDR3 DNA: TGTGCCAGCAGCGACGAGGCGAGACTAGCGGGAGGGGGCACCGGGGAGCTGTTTTTT. The full variable domain, completed using reference TRBV7-3 and TRBJ2-2, is GAGVSQTPSNKVTEKGKYVELRCDPISGHTALYWYRQSLGQGPEFLIYFQGTGAADDSGLPNDRFFAVRPEGSVSTLKIQRTERGDSAVYLCASSDEARLAGGGTGELFFGEGSRLTVL.